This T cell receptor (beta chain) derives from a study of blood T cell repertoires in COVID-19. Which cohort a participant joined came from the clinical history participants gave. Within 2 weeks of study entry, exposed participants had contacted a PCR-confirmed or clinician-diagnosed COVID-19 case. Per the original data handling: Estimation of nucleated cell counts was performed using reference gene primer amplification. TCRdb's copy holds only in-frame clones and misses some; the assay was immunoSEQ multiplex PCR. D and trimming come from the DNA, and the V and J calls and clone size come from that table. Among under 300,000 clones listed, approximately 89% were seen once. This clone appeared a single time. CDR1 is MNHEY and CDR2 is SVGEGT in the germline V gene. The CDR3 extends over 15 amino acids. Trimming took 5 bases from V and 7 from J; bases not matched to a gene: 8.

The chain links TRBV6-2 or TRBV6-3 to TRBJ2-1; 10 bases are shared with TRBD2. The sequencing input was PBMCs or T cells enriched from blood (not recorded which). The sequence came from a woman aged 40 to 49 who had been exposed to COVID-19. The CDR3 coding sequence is TGTGCCAGCAGTGTCCGGACTAGCGGACTAAATGAGCAGTTCTTC. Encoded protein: CASSVRTSGLNEQFF.